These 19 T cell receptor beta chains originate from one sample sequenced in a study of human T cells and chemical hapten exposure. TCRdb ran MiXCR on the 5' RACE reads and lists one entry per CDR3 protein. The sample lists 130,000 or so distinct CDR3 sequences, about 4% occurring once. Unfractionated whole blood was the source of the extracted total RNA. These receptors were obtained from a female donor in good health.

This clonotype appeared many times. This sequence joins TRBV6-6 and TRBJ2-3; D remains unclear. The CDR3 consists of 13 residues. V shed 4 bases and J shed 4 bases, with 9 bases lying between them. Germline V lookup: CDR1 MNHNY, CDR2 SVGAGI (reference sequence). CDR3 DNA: TGTGCCAGCAGTTCGAGACTTTCAGATACGCAGTATTTT. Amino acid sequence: CASSSRLSDTQYF.

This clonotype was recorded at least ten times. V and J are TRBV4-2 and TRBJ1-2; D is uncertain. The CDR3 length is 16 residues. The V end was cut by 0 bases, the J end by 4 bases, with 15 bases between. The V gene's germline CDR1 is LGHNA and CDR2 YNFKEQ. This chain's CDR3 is CASSQDNPNVGYGYTF. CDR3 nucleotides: TGTGCCAGCAGCCAAGATAACCCGAATGTCGGCTATGGCTACACCTTC.

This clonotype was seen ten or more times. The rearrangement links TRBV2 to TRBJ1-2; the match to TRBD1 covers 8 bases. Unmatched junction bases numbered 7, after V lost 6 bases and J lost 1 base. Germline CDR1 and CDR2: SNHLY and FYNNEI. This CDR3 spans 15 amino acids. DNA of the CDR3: TGTGCCAGCAGCCGAGGGACAGGAGATAACTATGGCTACACCTTC. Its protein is CASSRGTGDNYGYTF.

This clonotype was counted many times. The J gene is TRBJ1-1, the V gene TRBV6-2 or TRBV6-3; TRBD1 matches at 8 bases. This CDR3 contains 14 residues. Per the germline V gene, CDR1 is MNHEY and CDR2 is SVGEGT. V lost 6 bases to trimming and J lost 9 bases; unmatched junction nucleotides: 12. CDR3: CASRGAGQALQAFF. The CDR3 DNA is TGTGCCAGCAGGGGGGCGGGACAGGCCCTGCAAGCTTTCTTT.

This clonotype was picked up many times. This chain's CDR3 is CASSQDGEADTHEQFF. The CDR3 nucleotides read TGTGCCAGCAGCCAAGATGGGGAGGCGGACACCCATGAGCAGTTCTTC. This chain uses TRBV4-2 with TRBJ2-1, with D perhaps TRBD2 (6 bases). The CDR3 length is 16 residues. CDR1 and CDR2 (germline): LGHNA, YNFKEQ. Trimming took 0 bases from V and 8 from J, leaving 17 bases between them.

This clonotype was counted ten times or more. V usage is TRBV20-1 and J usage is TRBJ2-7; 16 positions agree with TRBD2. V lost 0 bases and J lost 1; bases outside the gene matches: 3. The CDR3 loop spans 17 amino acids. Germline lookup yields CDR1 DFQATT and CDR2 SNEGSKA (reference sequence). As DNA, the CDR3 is TGCAGTGCTAGAGAAGGGACTAGCGGGGGGGATTCCTACGAGCAGTACTTC. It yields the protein CSAREGTSGGDSYEQYF.

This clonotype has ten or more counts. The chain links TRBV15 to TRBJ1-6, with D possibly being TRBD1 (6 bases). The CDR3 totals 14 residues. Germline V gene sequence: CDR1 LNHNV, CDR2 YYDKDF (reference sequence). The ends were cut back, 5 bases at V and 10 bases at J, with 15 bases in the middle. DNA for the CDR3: TGTGCCACCAGCCCTTGGGGGCTTGGGTCACCCCTCCACTTT. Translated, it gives CATSPWGLGSPLHF.

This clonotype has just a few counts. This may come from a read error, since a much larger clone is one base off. CDR3 loop: CASSRRTGGRDEQYF. As DNA, the CDR3 is TGTGCCAGCAGTCGAAGGACAGGGGGCCGCGACGAGCAGTACTTC. The V gene is TRBV3-1, the J gene TRBJ2-7; TRBD1 aligns across 11 bases. The germline gives CDR1 LGHDT, CDR2 YNNKEL (reference sequence). V shed 6 bases, J shed 5 bases, and the junction held 9 bases outside the gene matches. The CDR3 is made up of 15 amino acids.

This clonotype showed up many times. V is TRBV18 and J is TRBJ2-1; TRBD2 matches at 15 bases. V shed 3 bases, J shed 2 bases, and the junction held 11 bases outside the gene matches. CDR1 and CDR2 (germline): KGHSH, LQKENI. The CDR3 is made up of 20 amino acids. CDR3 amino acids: CASSPPGLAGGRIPYNEQFF. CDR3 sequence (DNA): TGTGCCAGCTCACCCCCCGGACTAGCGGGGGGGCGGATCCCCTACAATGAGCAGTTCTTC.

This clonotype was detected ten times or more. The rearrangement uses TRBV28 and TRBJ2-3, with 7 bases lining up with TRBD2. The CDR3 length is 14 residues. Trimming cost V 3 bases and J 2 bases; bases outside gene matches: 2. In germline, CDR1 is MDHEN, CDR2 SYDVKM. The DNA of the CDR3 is TGTGCCAGCAGTTTTGGGGGGGACACAGATACGCAGTATTTT. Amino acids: CASSFGGDTDTQYF.

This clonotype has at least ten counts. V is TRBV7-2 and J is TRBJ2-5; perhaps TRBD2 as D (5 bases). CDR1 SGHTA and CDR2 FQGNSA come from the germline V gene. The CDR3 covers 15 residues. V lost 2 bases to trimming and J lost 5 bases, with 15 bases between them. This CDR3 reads CASSLQPVRGETQYF. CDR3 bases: TGTGCCAGCAGCTTACAACCGGTCCGGGGTGAGACCCAGTACTTC. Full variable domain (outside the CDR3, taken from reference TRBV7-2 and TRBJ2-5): GAGVSQSPSNKVTEKGKDVELRCDPISGHTALYWYRQSLGQGLEFLIYFQGNSAPDKSGLPSDRFSAERTGGSVSTLTIQRTQQEDSAVYLCASSLQPVRGETQYFGPGTRLLVL.

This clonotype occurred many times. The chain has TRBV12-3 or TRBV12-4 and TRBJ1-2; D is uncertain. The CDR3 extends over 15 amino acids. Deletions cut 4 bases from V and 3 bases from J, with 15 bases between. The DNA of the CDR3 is TGTGCCAGCAGTTACCGGACTATCGGGGACTATGGCTACACCTTC. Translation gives CASSYRTIGDYGYTF.

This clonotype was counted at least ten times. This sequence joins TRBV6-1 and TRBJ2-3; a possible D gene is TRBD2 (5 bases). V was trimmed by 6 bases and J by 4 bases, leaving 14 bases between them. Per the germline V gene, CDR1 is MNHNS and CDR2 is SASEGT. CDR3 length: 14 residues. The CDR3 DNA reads TGTGCCAGCAGCGGCCGGACTGGGGCAGATACGCAGTATTTT. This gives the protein CASSGRTGADTQYF.

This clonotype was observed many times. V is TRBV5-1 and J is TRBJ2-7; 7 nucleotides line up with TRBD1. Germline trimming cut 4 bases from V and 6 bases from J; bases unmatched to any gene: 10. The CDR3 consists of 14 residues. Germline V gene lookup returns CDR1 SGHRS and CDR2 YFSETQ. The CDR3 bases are TGCGCCAGCAGCACCCCGGGACAGTCGGGCGAGCAGTACTTC. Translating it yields CASSTPGQSGEQYF.

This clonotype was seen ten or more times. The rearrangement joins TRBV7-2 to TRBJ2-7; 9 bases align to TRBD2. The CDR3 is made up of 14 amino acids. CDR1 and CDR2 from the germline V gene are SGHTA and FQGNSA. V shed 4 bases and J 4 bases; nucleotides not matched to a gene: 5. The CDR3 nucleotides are TGTGCCAGCAGCTGGCTAGCGGGGCCATACGAGCAGTACTTC. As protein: CASSWLAGPYEQYF. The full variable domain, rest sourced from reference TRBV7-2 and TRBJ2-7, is GAGVSQSPSNKVTEKGKDVELRCDPISGHTALYWYRQSLGQGLEFLIYFQGNSAPDKSGLPSDRFSAERTGGSVSTLTIQRTQQEDSAVYLCASSWLAGPYEQYFGPGTRLTVT.

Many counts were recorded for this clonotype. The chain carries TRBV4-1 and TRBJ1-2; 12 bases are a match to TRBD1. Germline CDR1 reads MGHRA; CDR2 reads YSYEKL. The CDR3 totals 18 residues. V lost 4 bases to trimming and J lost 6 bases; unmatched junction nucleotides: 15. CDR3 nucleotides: TGCGCCAGCAGCCGGAAGGGACAGGGGGCTGGTAGTACTGATGGCTACACCTTC. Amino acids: CASSRKGQGAGSTDGYTF.

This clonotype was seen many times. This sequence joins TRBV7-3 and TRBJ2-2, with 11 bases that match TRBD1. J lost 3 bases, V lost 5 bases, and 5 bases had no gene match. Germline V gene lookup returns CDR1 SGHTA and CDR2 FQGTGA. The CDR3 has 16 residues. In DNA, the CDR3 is TGTGCCAGCAGCCGCGGGACAGGGGGGTACACCGGGGAGCTGTTTTTT. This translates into CASSRGTGGYTGELFF.

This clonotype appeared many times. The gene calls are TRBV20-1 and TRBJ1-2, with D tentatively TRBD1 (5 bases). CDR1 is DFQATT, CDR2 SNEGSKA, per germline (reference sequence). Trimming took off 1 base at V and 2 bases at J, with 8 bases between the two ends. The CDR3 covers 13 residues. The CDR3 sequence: CSARAQGNYGYTF. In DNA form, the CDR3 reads TGCAGTGCTAGAGCTCAGGGCAACTATGGCTACACCTTC.

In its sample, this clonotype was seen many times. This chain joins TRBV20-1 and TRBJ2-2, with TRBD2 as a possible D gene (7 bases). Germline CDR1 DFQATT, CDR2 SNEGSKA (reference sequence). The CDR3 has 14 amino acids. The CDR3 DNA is TGCGCCATAGGGGGAGGGAGAGGCACCGGGGAGCTGTTTTTT. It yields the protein CAIGGGRGTGELFF.